This T cell receptor beta chain derives from a study of response to subunit inactivated influenza vaccine (dated by TCRdb to the late 2010s). Regarding the complete study: Deep quantitative profiling of the T cell receptor repertoire was used in the study to follow responses to a trivalent subunit inactivated influenza vaccine.

The germline V gene provides CDR1 SGHRS and CDR2 YFSETQ. The CDR3 holds 18 amino acids from the cysteine to the phenylalanine. Left in the record is the CDR3 DNA by itself, 54 bases read in frame from the first base. V lost 4 bases and J lost 4 bases, and the count of bases not matched to a germline gene is 16. Library preparation was by RT-PCR. Instrument on record: Illumina HiSeq 2500. TCRdb ran its own pipeline on the public reads, namely fastp trimming at Q25 and MiXCR clone calling, and kept in-frame beta chains. Here each entry gathers all rows of one CDR3 protein and keeps the most common genes and DNA. The sample table contains about 310,000 distinct CDR3 sequences; only one count was recorded for 21% of them. The ten biggest clones cover 9.5% to 13% of the sample. As concerns this clonotype: Which antigen it targets is not known. Within one base of it there is no much larger clone, and no base qualities were kept.

The research as a whole found: According to the authors, only a limited number of new T cells may be recruited by each seasonal influenza vaccination.

The V and J genes are TRBV5-1 and TRBJ2-3; 9 nucleotides in the junction match TRBD2. The TCR comes from a man between 50 and 69 years old who received an inactivated influenza vaccine. Donor details come from another sample of the same person, matched by shared clones. The input for sequencing was PBMCs from blood, taken about 20 months after vaccination. This receptor has the CDR3 CASSLDPPGTSTSDTQYF. The DNA is as follows: TGCGCCAGCAGCCTGGATCCTCCCGGGACTAGCACCTCAGATACGCAGTATTTT.